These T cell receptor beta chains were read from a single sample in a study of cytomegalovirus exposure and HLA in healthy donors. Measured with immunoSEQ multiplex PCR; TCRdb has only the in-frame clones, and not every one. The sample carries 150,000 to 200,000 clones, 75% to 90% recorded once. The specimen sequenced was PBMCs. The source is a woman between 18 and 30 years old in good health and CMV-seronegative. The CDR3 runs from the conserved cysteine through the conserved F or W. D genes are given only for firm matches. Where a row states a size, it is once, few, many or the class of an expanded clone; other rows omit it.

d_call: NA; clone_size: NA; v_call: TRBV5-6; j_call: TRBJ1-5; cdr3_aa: CASSLARDQPQHF; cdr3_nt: TGTGCCAGCAGCTTGGCCAGGGATCAGCCCCAGCATTTT
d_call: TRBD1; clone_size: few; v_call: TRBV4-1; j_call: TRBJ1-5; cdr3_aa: CASSQDFPGGGEQPQHF; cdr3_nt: TGCGCCAGCAGCCAAGATTTCCCAGGGGGAGGTGAACAGCCCCAGCATTTT
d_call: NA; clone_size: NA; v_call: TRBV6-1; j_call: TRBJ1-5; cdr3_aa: CASTREGISNQPQHF; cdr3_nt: TGTGCCAGCACGAGGGAGGGTATTAGCAATCAGCCCCAGCATTTT
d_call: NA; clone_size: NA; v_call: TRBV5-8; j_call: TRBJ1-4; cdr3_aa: CASSFGGANEKLFF; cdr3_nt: TGTGCCAGCAGCTTCGGGGGAGCTAATGAAAAACTGTTTTTT
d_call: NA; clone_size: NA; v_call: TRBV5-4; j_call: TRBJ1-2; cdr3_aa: CASSSGPGGYTF; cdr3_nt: TGTGCCAGCAGCTCAGGACCGGGGGGCTACACCTTC
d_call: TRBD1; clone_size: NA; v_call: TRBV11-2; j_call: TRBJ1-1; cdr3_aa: CASSLSTGVNTEAFF; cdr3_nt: TGTGCCAGCAGCTTATCGACAGGGGTGAACACTGAAGCTTTCTTT
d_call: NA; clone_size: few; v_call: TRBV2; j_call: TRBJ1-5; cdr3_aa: CASSDQIQPQHF; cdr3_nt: TGTGCCAGCAGTGATCAAATTCAGCCCCAGCATTTT
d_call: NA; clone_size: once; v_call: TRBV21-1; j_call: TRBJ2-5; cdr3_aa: CASSKSSLQYQETQYF; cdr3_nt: TGTGCCAGCAGCAAAAGCAGCTTACAGTACCAAGAGACCCAGTACTTC
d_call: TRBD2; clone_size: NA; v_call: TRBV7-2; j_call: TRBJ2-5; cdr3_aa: CASSQSGLAGETQYF; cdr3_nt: TGTGCCAGCAGCCAATCGGGACTAGCGGGGGAGACCCAGTACTTC
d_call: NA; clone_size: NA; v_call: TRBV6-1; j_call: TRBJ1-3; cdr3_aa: CASNEGAGSGNTIYF; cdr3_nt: TGTGCCAGCAATGAGGGAGCGGGCTCTGGAAACACCATATATTTT
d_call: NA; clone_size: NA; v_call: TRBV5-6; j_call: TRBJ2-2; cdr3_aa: CASSLDGAGAGAGELFF; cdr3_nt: TGTGCCAGCAGCTTGGATGGTGCGGGGGCAGGTGCCGGGGAGCTGTTTTTT
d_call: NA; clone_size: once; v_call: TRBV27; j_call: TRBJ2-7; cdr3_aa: CASSYLRQGGGYEQYF; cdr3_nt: TGTGCCAGCAGCTACCTCCGCCAGGGAGGTGGATACGAGCAGTACTTC